Detailed here is one TCR beta chain. Its specificity is unknown. This sample is drawn from a study of T cells in Graves' hyperthyroidism and ophthalmopathy. Study conclusions and caveats: With a median lead of approximately 6.4 months before onset, the model predicted ophthalmopathy.

There were TCR beta CDR3 regions amplified from RNA transcripts. A set of HTBI primers served as the primers for a first-round RT-PCR of the TCR CDR3. One entry per CDR3 protein, called by TCRdb with MiXCR from the multiplex PCR reads. This sample has about 640,000 distinct CDR3 sequences; around 13% occur once, and the top ten carry 9.5% to 15%. The CDR3 runs to 14 residues. Trimming took off 0 bases at V and 6 bases at J, with 10 bases between the two ends. Germline CDR1 reads SGHRS; CDR2 reads YFSETQ. Criteria for exclusion of patients were uncontrolled infection, other autoimmune disease, pregnancy or lactation. PBMCs were sourced from 9 to 10 ml fresh peripheral blood.

This chain joins TRBV5-1 and TRBJ1-5; tentatively, D is TRBD1 (5 bases). The sequence derives from a woman aged 45 to 65 with Graves' ophthalmopathy. Material: blood. CDR3 nucleotides: TGCGCCAGCAGCTTGGGAGGGGTCAGTCAGCCCCAGCATTTT. Protein sequence: CASSLGGVSQPQHF.